The 24 T cell receptor beta chains listed next were all sequenced from one sample in a study of spatial heterogeneity in lung cancer (dated by TCRdb to between 2018 and 2021). The time point label of this sample denotes: sample taken at primary tumor resection. These TCRs are of unknown antigen specificity. Library method: 5' RACE. For sequencing, a NextSeq 500 was employed. Using fastp at Q25 and MiXCR, TCRdb reprocessed the public reads and kept productive beta chains. Each entry is one CDR3 protein sequence, shown with its most common DNA and genes. This sample comprises about 9,800 distinct CDR3 sequences, roughly half of them detected only once. Roughly 28% of the sample rests with the top ten. Results the study describes overall, beyond this receptor: The tumor nonsynonymous mutation count correlated with the number of expanded alpha and beta TCRs within the tumor.

Sample: lung tumor tissue, taken at surgery. The receptors shown here come from a female donor with early-stage non-small cell lung cancer.

This clonotype was seen a handful of times. This beta chain is off target for a library built for alpha chains, so its abundance means little. The rearrangement joins TRBV28 to TRBJ2-7; D uncertain. CDR1 is MDHEN and CDR2 is SYDVKM in the germline V gene. CDR3 length equals 12 residues. Deletions cut 1 base from V and 3 bases from J, with 4 bases between. The CDR3, as DNA: TGTGCCAGCAGTTTATCCTTCTACGAGCAGTACTTC. Its protein product is CASSLSFYEQYF. Full variable domain (outside the CDR3, taken from reference TRBV28 and TRBJ2-7): DVKVTQSSRYLVKRTGEKVFLECVQDMDHENMFWYRQDPGLGLRLIYFSYDVKMKEKGDIPEGYSVSREKKERFSLILESASTNQTSMYLCASSLSFYEQYFGPGTRLTVT.

Comment on this clonotype: The library was designed around alpha chains, so this beta chain is a stray read whose abundance carries little weight. The J gene is TRBJ2-7, the V gene TRBV6-5; 8 positions match TRBD1. The V gene's germline CDR1 is MNHEY and CDR2 SVGAGI. The CDR3 totals 16 residues. V shed 1 base and J 3 bases; nucleotides not matched to a gene: 8. CDR3 DNA sequence: TGTGCCAGCAGTTACTTCGGGACAGGACGCAACTACGAGCAGTACTTC. Amino acid sequence: CASSYFGTGRNYEQYF.

This clonotype has more than one count but fewer than ten. This beta chain is an off-target read within a library intended for alpha chains, so its frequency means little. The V and J genes are TRBV5-1 and TRBJ2-2; D might be TRBD2 (6 bases). The CDR3 consists of 16 residues. From germline, CDR1 is SGHRS and CDR2 YFSETQ. Trimming stripped 0 bases from V and 1 base from J, with 10 bases between. CDR3 nucleotides: TGCGCCAGCAGCTTGGATGGCGGGGTGAACACCGGGGAGCTGTTTTTT. Translating gives CASSLDGGVNTGELFF.

Remarks on this clonotype: A library made for alpha chains picked up this beta chain off target, so its size means little. J is TRBJ2-5 and V is TRBV28, with 7 bases identical to TRBD1. The CDR3 is 13 residues long. Germline V CDR1 and CDR2: MDHEN, SYDVKM. The V gene end was trimmed by 5 bases and the J gene end by 5 bases; junction bases not matched to a gene: 5. The CDR3 coding sequence is TGTGCCAGCAGTACCAGGGGGACGGAGACCCAGTACTTC. Translated, it gives CASSTRGTETQYF.

This clonotype occurred a few times. Little can be read into the size of this beta chain, an off-target read in a library designed for alpha chains. The chain is built from TRBV6-5 and TRBJ1-2, with D possibly TRBD1 on 6 matching bases. CDR3 length: 15 amino acids. CDR1 is MNHEY and CDR2 is SVGAGI in the germline V gene. V was cut by 9 bases and J by 0 bases, with 17 bases left in between. The CDR3 bases are TGTGCCAGTAGGGGGGTAGGGTATGCTAACTATGGCTACACCTTC. Amino acid sequence: CASRGVGYANYGYTF.

This clonotype was seen only a few times. A library prepared for alpha chains yielded this beta chain as an off-target read; its size is of little meaning. The V call is TRBV7-2, the J call TRBJ2-3; 7 bases match TRBD2. This CDR3 has 16 amino acids. Per germline, CDR1 SGHTA and CDR2 FQGNSA. The J segment lost 5 bases and the V segment lost 5 bases, leaving 13 bases of the junction unmatched. Here the CDR3 DNA reads TGTGCCAGCAGCCCCCAGCGGGCGGGGGAGGGAGATACGCAGTATTTT. It is translated as CASSPQRAGEGDTQYF. Complete variable domain (other parts from reference TRBV7-2 and TRBJ2-3): GAGVSQSPSNKVTEKGKDVELRCDPISGHTALYWYRQSLGQGLEFLIYFQGNSAPDKSGLPSDRFSAERTGGSVSTLTIQRTQQEDSAVYLCASSPQRAGEGDTQYFGPGTRLTVL.

This clonotype was counted between two and nine times. Within a library made for alpha chains, this beta chain is off target, and its count is uninformative. The rearrangement joins TRBV7-3 to TRBJ2-3, with 12 bases aligning to TRBD2. The ends lost 5 bases at V and 4 bases at J; junction bases unmatched: 4. CDR1 SGHTA and CDR2 FQGTGA come from the germline V gene. This CDR3 has 15 amino acids. The CDR3 bases are TGTGCCAGCAGCCAGGGGACTAGCGGGCCAGATACGCAGTATTTT. Translation gives CASSQGTSGPDTQYF.

The sample holds a few counts of this clonotype. With the library built for alpha chains, this beta chain is off target and its frequency is not meaningful. The V call is TRBV18, the J call TRBJ1-5; no clear D. The germline V gene encodes CDR1 KGHSH and CDR2 LQKENI. Trimming removed 2 bases at V and 0 bases at J, with 11 bases between. This CDR3 spans 16 amino acids. DNA for the CDR3: TGTGCCAGCTCACCAAACGAGGATTATAGCAATCAGCCCCAGCATTTT. Protein: CASSPNEDYSNQPQHF.

This clonotype is medium-sized within its sample. Little can be read into the size of this beta chain, an off-target read in a library designed for alpha chains. The chain joins TRBV7-6 to TRBJ1-6, with D maybe TRBD1 (5 bases). Between the trimmed V and J ends, which lost 1 base and 1 base, there was a span of 5 bases. CDR3 size: 15 residues. From germline, CDR1 is SGHVS and CDR2 FNYEAQ. CDR3 in DNA: TGTGCCAGCAGCTTAGGGACATCCTATAATTCACCCCTCCACTTT. This codes for CASSLGTSYNSPLHF.

This clonotype was counted only a few times. This beta chain is an off-target read within a library intended for alpha chains, so its frequency means little. The chain is built from TRBV7-8 and TRBJ2-7, with TRBD2 matching over 8 bases. Germline V gene sequence: CDR1 SGHVS, CDR2 FQNEAQ. The V and J ends lost 1 base and 7 bases, in that order; junction bases with no gene match: 6. The CDR3 is 14 amino acids. The CDR3 DNA reads TGTGCCAGCAGCTTAGAACTAGCGGAGGGGGAGCAGTACTTC. Its protein is CASSLELAEGEQYF.

Worth noting for this clonotype: The library was prepared for alpha chains; this beta chain is a stray read, so its frequency means little. The V call is TRBV9, the J call TRBJ2-7; D call uncertain. Trimming removed 0 bases at V and 1 base at J, with 11 bases between. Germline CDR1 SGDLS, CDR2 YYNGEE. CDR3 size: 15 residues. The CDR3 reads CASSVGLDVSYEQYF. CDR3 nucleotides: TGTGCCAGCAGCGTAGGTTTAGACGTATCCTACGAGCAGTACTTC.

Turning to this clonotype: The library was prepared for alpha chains; this beta chain is a stray read, so its frequency means little. The gene calls are TRBV6-2 or TRBV6-3 and TRBJ1-2, with D perhaps matching TRBD1 (5 bases). The CDR3 contains 12 residues. V lost 2 bases, J lost 7 bases, and 8 bases lay in between. Germline V gene sequence: CDR1 MNHEY, CDR2 SVGEGT. DNA for the CDR3: TGTGCCAGCAGTTACAGGGGCAGTGGCTACACCTTC. It codes for CASSYRGSGYTF.

Comments on this clonotype: A library prepared for alpha chains yielded this beta chain as an off-target read; its size is of little meaning. The chain recombines TRBV19 with TRBJ2-1; TRBD2 might be the D (6 bases). The length of the CDR3 is 12 residues. CDR1 is LNHDA, CDR2 SQIVND, per germline (reference sequence). V lost 4 bases and J lost 10, with 11 bases in between. Here the CDR3 reads CASSNRGEEQFF. The CDR3 nucleotides are TGTGCCAGTAGTAATCGCGGGGAAGAGCAGTTCTTC.

With regard to this clonotype: A read error may produce the germline difference seen at one junction end. Little can be read into the size of this beta chain, an off-target read in a library designed for alpha chains. The V and J genes are TRBV5-5 and TRBJ1-1; 8 bases line up with TRBD1. Germline CDR1 reads SGHKS; CDR2 reads YYEKEE (reference sequence). The CDR3 has 14 amino acids. CDR3 in amino acids: CASSSGTGWTEAFF. In nucleotides, the CDR3 is TGCGCCAGCAGCTCTGGGACAGGATGGACTGAAGCTTTCTTT.

This clonotype has just a few counts. The junction shows a germline mismatch at one end, possibly a read error. This beta chain lies outside the target of a library built for alpha chains; its clone size means little. The chain recombines TRBV11-2 with TRBJ2-4; the match to TRBD1 covers 7 bases. This CDR3 is built from 13 residues. Per germline, CDR1 SGHAT and CDR2 FQNNGV. The CDR3 region is CASSLAGRGDRDF. The CDR3 DNA follows: TGTGCCAGCAGCTTAGCAGGCAGGGGAGACAGGGACTTC.

For this clonotype: Little can be read into the size of this beta chain, an off-target read in a library designed for alpha chains. This sequence joins TRBV7-2 and TRBJ2-7; TRBD1 might be the D (5 bases). V was clipped by 1 base and J by 3 bases, with 13 bases between them. CDR3 length equals 15 residues. Germline CDR1 SGHTA, CDR2 FQGNSA. The CDR3 protein is CASSLGTPLYYEQYF. The CDR3 nucleotides are TGTGCCAGCAGCTTAGGGACACCCTTATACTACGAGCAGTACTTC.

This clonotype was detected only a few times. This beta chain is a stray sequence in a library constructed for alpha chains; its clone size is not meaningful. The rearrangement links TRBV7-8 to TRBJ2-7; TRBD2 matches 7 bases. The CDR3 has 14 amino acids. V was clipped by 5 bases and J by 6 bases; unmatched bases: 10. Germline assignment: CDR1 SGHVS and CDR2 FQNEAQ. CDR3 region: CASSLLGGFFEQYF. In DNA, the CDR3 is TGTGCCAGCAGCCTACTGGGAGGGTTTTTCGAGCAGTACTTC.

A remark on this clonotype: Since the library was made to target alpha chains, this beta chain is a stray read and its abundance is not meaningful. The genes are TRBV10-3 and TRBJ2-5; TRBD2 might be the D (6 bases). Trimming removed 0 bases from V and 5 bases from J, with 13 bases in between. The CDR3 has 15 residues. Germline CDR1 is ENHRY and CDR2 is SYGVKD. In DNA, the CDR3 is TGTGCCATCAGTGAGTCGGCGGGGTTGAGGGAGACCCAGTACTTC. This codes for CAISESAGLRETQYF.

On this clonotype itself: Within a library made for alpha chains, this beta chain is off target, and its count is uninformative. This chain uses TRBV20-1 with TRBJ1-1, with D unclear. The germline CDR1 and CDR2 sequences are DFQATT and SNEGSKA (reference sequence). This CDR3 has 13 amino acids. Deletions cut 2 bases from V and 3 bases from J, with 10 bases between. The CDR3 DNA reads as TGCAGTGCTAGAAGCTACAGATACACTGAAGCTTTCTTT. Amino acid sequence: CSARSYRYTEAFF.

Of note for this clonotype: This beta chain came through as a stray read in a library set up for alpha chains, and its size says little. This chain uses TRBV2 with TRBJ2-5; D may be TRBD1 (6 bases). CDR3 length equals 18 residues. V lost 4 bases to trimming and J lost 5 bases, with 26 bases between them. The germline V gene has CDR1 SNHLY and CDR2 FYNNEI. The CDR3 sequence: CASSGDIQGGKNTETQYF. The CDR3 DNA reads as TGTGCCAGCAGTGGGGACATACAGGGTGGCAAAAATACGGAGACCCAGTACTTC. Supplemented by reference TRBV2 and TRBJ2-5, the full variable domain reads EPEVTQTPSHQVTQMGQEVILRCVPISNHLYFYWYRQILGQKVEFLVSFYNNEISEKSEIFDDQFSVERPDGSNFTLKIRSTKLEDSAMYFCASSGDIQGGKNTETQYFGPGTRLLVL.

As to this clonotype: Little can be read into the size of this beta chain, an off-target read in a library designed for alpha chains. The chain links TRBV12-3 or TRBV12-4 to TRBJ1-6, with a tentative D call TRBD1 (5 bases). This CDR3 spans 14 amino acids. V was clipped by 1 base and J by 9 bases, with 10 bases between them. CDR3 sequence: CASSLVGVGSPLHF. The DNA of the CDR3 is TGTGCCAGCAGTTTAGTAGGGGTTGGTTCACCCCTCCACTTT.

This clonotype has only a few counts. Little can be read into the size of this beta chain, an off-target read in a library designed for alpha chains. The J gene is TRBJ2-3, the V gene TRBV28; 10 bases align to TRBD2. The CDR3 runs 15 residues. The trim removed 3 bases at V and 5 bases at J, leaving 5 bases unmatched. Germline CDR1 reads MDHEN; CDR2 reads SYDVKM. The CDR3 loop reads CASSLSGGAEDTQYF. CDR3 DNA: TGTGCCAGCAGTTTGAGCGGGGGGGCGGAAGATACGCAGTATTTT.

This clonotype has more than one count but fewer than ten. This beta chain represents an off-target read in a library built for alpha chains; its size is of limited meaning. The V and J genes are TRBV6-2 or TRBV6-3 and TRBJ2-5; 10 bases are shared with TRBD2. Germline CDR1 and CDR2: MNHEY and SVGEGT. Trimming took 7 bases from V and 7 from J; bases not matched to a gene: 9. The CDR3 extends over 14 amino acids. As DNA, the CDR3 is TGTGCCAGCACGATGCTAGCGGGGGCCAGGACCCAGTACTTC. Translated, it gives CASTMLAGARTQYF.

In the case of this clonotype: Found in a library prepared for alpha chains, this beta chain is an off-target read, and its abundance has little meaning. CDR3 sequence reads: CASTRGTYNSPLHF. The CDR3 bases are TGTGCCAGCACCCGGGGGACCTATAATTCACCCCTCCACTTT. J is TRBJ1-6 and V is TRBV6-5, with D perhaps TRBD1 (5 bases). V lost 7 bases and J lost 2, with 9 bases in between. The V gene's germline CDR1 is MNHEY and CDR2 SVGAGI. This CDR3 has 14 amino acids.